This T cell receptor (beta chain) was profiled in a study of cytomegalovirus exposure and HLA in healthy donors. General observations from the study: A later analysis linked a missense variant in DCLRE1C to the trimming of TCR beta V and J genes. Exclusion as indistinguishable affected some V segments, including TRBV6-2 and TRBV6-3.

Primers: 60 Vbeta forward and 13 Jbeta reverse. Assay used: immunoSEQ multiplex PCR; TCRdb lists only in-frame clones, some missing. The table includes about 95,000 clones, around four fifths detected once. This clone has more than one count but fewer than ten. Its specificity is unknown. CDR3 length: 15 amino acids. The V and J ends lost 3 bases and 2 bases respectively, with 13 bases between them. Germline lookup yields CDR1 ENHRY and CDR2 SYGVKD. This chain connects TRBV10-3 to TRBJ2-5; D gene ambiguous. This clonotype was sampled from a man aged 25-45 years in good health and CMV-seropositive. The sequencing sample was made of PBMCs. The CDR3 DNA sequence: TGTGCCATCAGTGATTATGGTGCGTTACAAGAGACCCAGTACTTC. Protein: CAISDYGALQETQYF.